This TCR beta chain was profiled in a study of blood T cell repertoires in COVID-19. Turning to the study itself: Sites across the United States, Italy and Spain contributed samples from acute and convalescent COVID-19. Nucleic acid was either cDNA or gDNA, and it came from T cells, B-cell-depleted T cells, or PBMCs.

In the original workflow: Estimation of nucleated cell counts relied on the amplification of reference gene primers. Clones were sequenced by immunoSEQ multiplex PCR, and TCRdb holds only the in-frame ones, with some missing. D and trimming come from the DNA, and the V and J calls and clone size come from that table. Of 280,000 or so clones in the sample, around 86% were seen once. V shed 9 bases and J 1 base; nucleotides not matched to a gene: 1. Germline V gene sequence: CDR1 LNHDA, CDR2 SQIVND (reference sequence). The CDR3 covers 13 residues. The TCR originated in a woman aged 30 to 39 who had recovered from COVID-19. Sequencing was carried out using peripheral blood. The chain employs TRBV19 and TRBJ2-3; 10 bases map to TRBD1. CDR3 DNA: TGTGCCAGCGGGACAGGGGGCACAGATACGCAGTATTTT. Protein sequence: CASGTGGTDTQYF.